This TCR beta chain was captured in a study of shared clonotypes between healthy human individuals. Assay runs were performed at deep level. Using immunoSEQ multiplex PCR, the repertoire was profiled, and TCRdb retains in-frame clones only, with some absent. The sample has around 510,000 clones; around 96% are singletons. Trimming cost V 1 base and J 4 bases, with 8 bases left between them. Germline assignment: CDR1 MNHNS and CDR2 SASEGT. The CDR3 is 13 residues long. Study-level points and caveats: A few donors showed sharing of about 5.5% of naive CD4 clonotypes. Clonotype sharing among the donors was expected to vary with sequencing depth.

For this clone: Its antigen is unknown.

Input material: naive CD4+ T cells sorted from blood. Subset reported: CD45RA+ positively selected. The V and J genes are TRBV6-1 and TRBJ2-7; no clear D gene. This clonotype originated in a woman aged 25-40 years in good health. CDR3 amino acids: CASSEGDGYEQYF. The CDR3 DNA sequence: TGTGCCAGCAGTGAAGGGGATGGGTACGAGCAGTACTTC.